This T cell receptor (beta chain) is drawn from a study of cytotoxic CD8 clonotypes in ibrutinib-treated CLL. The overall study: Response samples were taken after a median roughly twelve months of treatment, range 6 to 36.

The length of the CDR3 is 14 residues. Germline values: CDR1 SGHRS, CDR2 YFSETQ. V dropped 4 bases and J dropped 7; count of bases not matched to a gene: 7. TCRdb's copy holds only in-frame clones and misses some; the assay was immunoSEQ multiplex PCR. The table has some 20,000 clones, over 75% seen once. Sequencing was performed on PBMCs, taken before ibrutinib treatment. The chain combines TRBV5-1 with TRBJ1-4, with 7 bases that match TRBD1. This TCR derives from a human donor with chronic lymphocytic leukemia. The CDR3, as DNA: TGCGCCAGCAGCACAGGGGAGTGGGGTGAAAAACTGTTTTTT. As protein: CASSTGEWGEKLFF.